The T cell receptor (beta chain) described here comes from a study of T cells in Graves' hyperthyroidism and ophthalmopathy. RNA transcripts served as the template for amplifying TCR beta CDR3 regions. First-round RT-PCR with HTBI primers amplified the TCR CDR3 region. MiXCR, applied by TCRdb to the multiplex PCR reads, yields one record per CDR3 protein. In the table there are around 430,000 distinct CDR3 sequences, more than 13% of which are singletons. The study, taken as a whole, reports: Most expanded thyroid clonotypes above 0.001 recurred in blood. Ophthalmopathy was told apart from stable hyperthyroidism by a 13 V-J model.

Many counts were recorded for this clonotype. Antigen unknown. Any patient presenting with uncontrolled infection, other autoimmune disease, pregnancy or lactation was left out. Germline loops: CDR1 SGHRS, CDR2 YFSETQ. The CDR3 extends over 15 amino acids. The V gene lost 1 base and the J gene lost 7 bases, with 15 bases spanning the gap. The source is a woman aged 25 to 39 with Graves' hyperthyroidism. J is TRBJ1-5 and V is TRBV5-1; D is perhaps TRBD1 (6 bases). Sequenced input: blood. CDR3 in DNA: TGCGCCAGCAGCTTGATCCCAGGGGAAGGCCAGCCCCAGCATTTT. Translating it yields CASSLIPGEGQPQHF.